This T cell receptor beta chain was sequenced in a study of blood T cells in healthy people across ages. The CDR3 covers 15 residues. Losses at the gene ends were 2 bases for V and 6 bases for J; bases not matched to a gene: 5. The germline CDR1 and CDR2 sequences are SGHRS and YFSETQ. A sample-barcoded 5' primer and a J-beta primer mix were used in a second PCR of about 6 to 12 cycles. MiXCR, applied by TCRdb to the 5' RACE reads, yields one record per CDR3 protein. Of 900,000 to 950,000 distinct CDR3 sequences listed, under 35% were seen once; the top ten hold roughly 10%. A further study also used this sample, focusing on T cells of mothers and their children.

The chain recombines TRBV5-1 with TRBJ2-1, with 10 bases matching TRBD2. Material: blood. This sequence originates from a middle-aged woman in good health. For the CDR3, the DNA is TGCGCCAGCAGCTTTACTAGCGGGGTTAGCAATGAGCAGTTCTTC. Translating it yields CASSFTSGVSNEQFF.